A selection of T cell receptor beta chains follows, all from one sample in a study of blood T cell repertoires in COVID-19. Sequenced by immunoSEQ multiplex PCR; TCRdb stores in-frame clones only, minus some. Among around 430,000 clones listed, about 91% were seen once. Sequences were obtained from peripheral blood. The receptor source for this set is a woman in her forties or fifties with COVID-19, enrolled during active disease. CDR3s include the opening cysteine and the closing phenylalanine or tryptophan. D genes are given only for firm matches. Some rows have no size entry. The others give once, few or many, or a class for an expanded clone.

V gene	J gene	clone size	D gene	CDR3 DNA	CDR3 protein
TRBV6-1	TRBJ2-7	.	.	TGTGCCAGCAGTGAAGCTGCGACAGTCCCGAGCTCCTACGAGCAGTACTTC	CASSEAATVPSSYEQYF
TRBV5-4	TRBJ2-1	.	TRBD2	TGTGCCAGCAGCTTACGCGGGGGGGCCCTACGGGAGCAGTTCTTC	CASSLRGGALREQFF
TRBV5-6	TRBJ2-1	.	.	TGTGCCAGCAGCCCTCCGAACGGGGGTTACAATGAGCAGTTCTTC	CASSPPNGGYNEQFF
TRBV5-1	TRBJ1-1	once	.	TGCGCCAGCAGCTTGGACAGGACTGAAGCTTTCTTT	CASSLDRTEAFF
TRBV29-1	TRBJ2-7	.	.	TGCAGCGTTGAATTGCCCGGGACACAGGCTAATTACGAGCAGTACTTC	CSVELPGTQANYEQYF
TRBV5-1	TRBJ1-1	.	TRBD1	TGCGCCAGCAGCTTAACAGGGGTCATCGGGTACACTGAAGCTTTCTTT	CASSLTGVIGYTEAFF
TRBV5-5	TRBJ2-1	.	.	TGTGCCAGCAGCTCCAATCCACTCCGGGAGCAGTTCTTC	CASSSNPLREQFF
TRBV4-2	TRBJ2-1	.	.	TGTGCCAGCAGCCAAGATTGGGCGGGGGCAAACGGGCAGTTCTTC	CASSQDWAGANGQFF
TRBV25-1	TRBJ1-1	.	.	TGTGCCAGCAGTGTGTCCGGGATTGAAGCTTTCTTT	CASSVSGIEAFF
TRBV28	TRBJ1-5	.	TRBD1	TGTGCCAGCAGTACAGGGACAGGCCAGGGCAATCAGCCCCAGCATTTT	CASSTGTGQGNQPQHF
TRBV19	TRBJ1-5	.	TRBD1	TGTGCCAGTAGGCACAGGGGAGACAATCAGCCCCAGCATTTT	CASRHRGDNQPQHF
TRBV2	TRBJ2-7	once	TRBD2	TGTGCCAGCAGTGGGTGGGGCCAGGGAGGGGCGAACGAGCAGTACTTC	CASSGWGQGGANEQYF
TRBV30	TRBJ1-2	few	TRBD1	TGTGCCTGGAGTGCTGCGAAGTTCCGGACAGGGAAGGGCTACACCTTC	CAWSAAKFRTGKGYTF
TRBV7-8	TRBJ2-5	.	.	TGTGCCAGCAGCTTCGGGGAGACCCAGTACTTC	CASSFGETQYF
TRBV6-5	TRBJ1-3	.	TRBD1	TGTGCCAGCAGTCCTCGGGACAGCTCTGGAAACACCATATATTTT	CASSPRDSSGNTIYF
TRBV7-7	TRBJ2-3	.	TRBD2	TGTGCCAGCAGCTTAGTTCCTAGCGGGGGGATTCGCACAGATACGCAGTATTTT	CASSLVPSGGIRTDTQYF
TRBV30	TRBJ2-5	.	.	TGTGCCTGGACCCTCCCCCATTCCGCGGGGTGGGGAGGAGAGACCCAGTACTTC	CAWTLPHSAGWGGETQYF
TRBV28	TRBJ2-5	.	.	TGTGCCAGCAGTACACGGACTGGCCTTAGCCAGTACTTC	CASSTRTGLSQYF
TRBV18	TRBJ2-1	once	TRBD2	TGTGCCAGCTCGCTGACTAGCGGGGCGAATGAGCAGTTCTTC	CASSLTSGANEQFF
TRBV19	TRBJ1-4	.	.	TGTGCCAGTAGTAGGTCAAGACAGGATAATGAAAAACTGTTTTTT	CASSRSRQDNEKLFF
TRBV20-1	TRBJ2-1	.	.	TGCAGTGCTAGTGGGGTCAGCGGCTCCTCCTACAATGAGCAGTTCTTC	CSASGVSGSSYNEQFF
TRBV9	TRBJ1-2	once	.	TGTGCCAGCAGCTTTCCTGCGGGGGGAGTGAAGGGCTACACCTTC	CASSFPAGGVKGYTF
TRBV10-3	TRBJ2-1	once	TRBD1	TGTGCCACATATTACGGGACAGGACTTTACAATGAGCAGTTCTTC	CATYYGTGLYNEQFF
TRBV5-4	TRBJ1-5	.	TRBD1	TGTGCCAGCAGCTTGGTGGGACAGGGGGAGTGGAGCAATCAGCCCCAGCATTTT	CASSLVGQGEWSNQPQHF
TRBV6-4	TRBJ1-2	.	TRBD1	TGTGCCAGCAGGGAACCAGGGGGTGGCTACACCTTC	CASREPGGGYTF
TRBV5-6	TRBJ1-1	.	.	TGTGCCAGCAGCTTGGGACACCTGAACACTGAAGCTTTCTTT	CASSLGHLNTEAFF
TRBV5-5	TRBJ2-5	once	.	TGTGCCAGCAGCTTGTTGGACAGCCAAGAGACCCAGTACTTC	CASSLLDSQETQYF
TRBV11-2	TRBJ2-5	.	.	TGTGCCAGCAGCTTAGGAGCGGTAGCACAAGAGACCCAGTACTTC	CASSLGAVAQETQYF
TRBV19	TRBJ2-1	.	.	TGTGCCAGTAGTCGGGGACTGAACAATGAGCAGTTCTTC	CASSRGLNNEQFF
TRBV2	TRBJ2-3	.	.	TGTGCCAGCACCGCCCAAGGACTCTTCACAGATACGCAGTATTTT	CASTAQGLFTDTQYF
TRBV3-1/TRBV3-2	TRBJ1-2	.	.	TGTGCCAGCAGCCAAGATGCCAGGGTAGAGGCTGGCTACACCTTC	CASSQDARVEAGYTF
TRBV11-2	TRBJ1-2	.	TRBD1	TGTGCCAGCAGTTCCGACAGGGGGACCATCTATGGCTACACCTTC	CASSSDRGTIYGYTF
TRBV27	TRBJ2-2	.	.	TGTGCCAGCAGTCCCCGGTGGAGCACCGGGGAGCTGTTTTTT	CASSPRWSTGELFF
TRBV6-1	TRBJ1-1	.	TRBD1	TGTGCCAGCACCACGAGGGGGCGAACTGAAGCTTTCTTT	CASTTRGRTEAFF
TRBV7-9	TRBJ2-5	.	TRBD2	TGTGCCAGCAGCTTTAGCGGGGGGCCAGGGAAGACCCAGTACTTC	CASSFSGGPGKTQYF
TRBV2	TRBJ1-1	.	TRBD1	TGTGCCAGCAGTGTACGGACAGGATACAGGAACACTGAAGCTTTCTTT	CASSVRTGYRNTEAFF
TRBV7-9	TRBJ2-7	.	.	TGTGCCAGCAGCTTAGAGTCCACAGGAGCCTACGAGCAGTACTTC	CASSLESTGAYEQYF
TRBV5-1	TRBJ2-2	.	TRBD1	TGCGCCAGCCGATGGGACAGCAACACCGGGGAGCTGTTTTTT	CASRWDSNTGELFF
TRBV11-1	TRBJ2-7	.	.	TGTGCCAGCAGCTTAGCGTATCCCTACGAGCAGTACTTC	CASSLAYPYEQYF
TRBV25-1	TRBJ2-1	.	.	TGTGCCAGCAGTGAATCCGGGACAACTCCGGATGAGCAGTTCTTC	CASSESGTTPDEQFF
TRBV2	TRBJ1-5	once	.	TGTGCCAGCAGTCCCGTGTCAGGAGGGCAGCCCCAGCATTTT	CASSPVSGGQPQHF
TRBV6-1	TRBJ1-5	.	.	TGTGCCAGCAGTGAAGGCGGAGTCTACTTGAATCAGCCCCAGCATTTT	CASSEGGVYLNQPQHF
TRBV11-2	TRBJ2-2	.	TRBD1	TGTGCCAGCAGCTTAGACCCCTACAGGGGGCGGTACACCGGGGAGCTGTTTTTT	CASSLDPYRGRYTGELFF
TRBV3-1/TRBV3-2	TRBJ2-7	.	.	TGTGCCAGCAGCCAAGTCTATAGTCCCAACGAGCAGTACTTC	CASSQVYSPNEQYF
TRBV6-5	TRBJ2-5	.	.	TGTGCCAGCAGTTACCTGCGTTCGTCCCAAGAGACCCAGTACTTC	CASSYLRSSQETQYF
TRBV9	TRBJ1-4	.	.	TGTGCCAGCAGCGTTGGGGCGGTGGAGGAAAAACTGTTTTTT	CASSVGAVEEKLFF